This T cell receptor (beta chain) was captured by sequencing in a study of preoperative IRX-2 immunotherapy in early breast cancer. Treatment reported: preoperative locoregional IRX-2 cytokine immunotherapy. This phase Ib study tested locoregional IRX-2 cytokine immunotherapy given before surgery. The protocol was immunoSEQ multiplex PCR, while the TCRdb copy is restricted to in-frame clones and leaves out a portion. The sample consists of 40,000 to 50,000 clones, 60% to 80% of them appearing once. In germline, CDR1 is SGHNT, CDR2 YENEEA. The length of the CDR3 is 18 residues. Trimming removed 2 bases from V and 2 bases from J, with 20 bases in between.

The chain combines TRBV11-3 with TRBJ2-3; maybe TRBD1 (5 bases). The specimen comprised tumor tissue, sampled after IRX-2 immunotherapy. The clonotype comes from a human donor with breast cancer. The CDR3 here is CASSLRIRTSGFTDTQYF. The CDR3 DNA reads TGTGCCAGCAGCTTAAGGATTAGGACATCTGGCTTCACAGATACGCAGTATTTT.